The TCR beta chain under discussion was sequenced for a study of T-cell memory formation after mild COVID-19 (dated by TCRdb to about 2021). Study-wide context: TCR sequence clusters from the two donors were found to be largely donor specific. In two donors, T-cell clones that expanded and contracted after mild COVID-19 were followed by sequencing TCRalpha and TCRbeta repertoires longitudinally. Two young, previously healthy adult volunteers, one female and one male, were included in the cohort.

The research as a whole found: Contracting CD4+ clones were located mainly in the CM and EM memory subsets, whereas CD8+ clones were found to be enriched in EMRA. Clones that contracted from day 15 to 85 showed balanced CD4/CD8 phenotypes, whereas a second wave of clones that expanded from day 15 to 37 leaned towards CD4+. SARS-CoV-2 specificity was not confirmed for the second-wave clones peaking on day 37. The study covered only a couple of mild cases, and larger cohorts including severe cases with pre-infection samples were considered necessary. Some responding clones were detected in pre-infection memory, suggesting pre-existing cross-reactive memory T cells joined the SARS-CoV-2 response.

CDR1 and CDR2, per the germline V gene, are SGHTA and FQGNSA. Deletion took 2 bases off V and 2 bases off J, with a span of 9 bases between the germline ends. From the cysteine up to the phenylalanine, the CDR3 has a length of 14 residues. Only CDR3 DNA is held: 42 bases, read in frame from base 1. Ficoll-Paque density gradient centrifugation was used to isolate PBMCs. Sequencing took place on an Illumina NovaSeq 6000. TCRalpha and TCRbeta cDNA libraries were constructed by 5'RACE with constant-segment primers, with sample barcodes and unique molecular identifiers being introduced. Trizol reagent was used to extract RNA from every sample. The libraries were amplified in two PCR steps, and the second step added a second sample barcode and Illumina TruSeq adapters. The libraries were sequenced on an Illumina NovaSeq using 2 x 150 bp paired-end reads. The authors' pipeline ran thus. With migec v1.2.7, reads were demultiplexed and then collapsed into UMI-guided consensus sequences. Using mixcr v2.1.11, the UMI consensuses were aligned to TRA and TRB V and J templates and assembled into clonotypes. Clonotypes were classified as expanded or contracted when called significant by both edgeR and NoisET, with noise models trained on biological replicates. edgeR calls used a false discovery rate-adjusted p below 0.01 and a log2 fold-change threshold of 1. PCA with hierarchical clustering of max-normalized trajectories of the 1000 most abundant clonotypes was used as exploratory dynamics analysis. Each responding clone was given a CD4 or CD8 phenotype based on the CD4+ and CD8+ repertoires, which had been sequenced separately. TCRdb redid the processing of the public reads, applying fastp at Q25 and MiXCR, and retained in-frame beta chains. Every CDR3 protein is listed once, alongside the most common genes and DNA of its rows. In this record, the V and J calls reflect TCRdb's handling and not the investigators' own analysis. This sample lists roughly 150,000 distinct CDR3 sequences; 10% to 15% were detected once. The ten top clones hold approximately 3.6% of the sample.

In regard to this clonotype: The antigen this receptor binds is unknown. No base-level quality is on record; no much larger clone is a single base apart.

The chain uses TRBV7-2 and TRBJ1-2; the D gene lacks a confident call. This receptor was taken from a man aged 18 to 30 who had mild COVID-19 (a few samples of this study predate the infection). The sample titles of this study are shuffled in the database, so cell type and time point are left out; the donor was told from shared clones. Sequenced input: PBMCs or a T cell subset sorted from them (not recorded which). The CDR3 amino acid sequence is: CASSLLGKNYGYTF. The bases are TGTGCCAGCAGCTTATTGGGCAAGAACTATGGCTACACCTTC.